A single sample is the source of the 8 T cell receptor beta chains below, sequenced in a study of T cells in women clearing cervical HPV infection. Using immunoSEQ multiplex PCR, the repertoire was profiled, and TCRdb retains in-frame clones only, with some absent. This sample's table has some 20,000 clones. Material: blood buffy coat. The receptors shown here come from a woman aged 18 to 69 with a cervical HPV16 infection that either progressed to CIN3+ or cleared (not recorded which).

With regard to this clone: From the germline J gene comes the end of the CDR3, since the read stops 3 residues before it. In the same sample, other DNA sequences code for this CDR3. The rearrangement links TRBV9 to TRBJ2-5, with TRBD1 matching over 8 bases. After removal of 3 bases from V and 5 bases from J, the junction contained 9 bases not matched to a gene. The CDR3 is 15 amino acids. Germline-derived CDR1 and CDR2 are SGDLS and YYNGEE. The part of the CDR3 DNA that was read is TGTGCCAGCAGCGCCGGACAGGGTCTAGGGGAGACC. Its protein product is CASSAGQGLGET. The CDR3 in full is CASSAGQGLGETQYF.

Remarks on this clone: The CDR3 is cut off 3 residues early in the read; its end comes from the germline J gene. V and J are TRBV18 and TRBJ2-1; D might be TRBD2 (6 bases). In germline, CDR1 is KGHSH, CDR2 LQKENI. There are 15 residues in the CDR3. V lost 4 bases and J lost 3, with 13 bases in between. The sequenced part of the CDR3 DNA is TGTGCCAGCTCACGACCGGGACTGCTCTACAATGAG. Translating gives CASSRPGLLYNE. The entire CDR3 protein reads CASSRPGLLYNEQFF.

Turning to this clone: The read terminates 3 residues ahead of where the CDR3 ends, so the germline J gene completes it. The chain combines TRBV7-2 with TRBJ1-2, with D tentatively TRBD1 (6 bases). The CDR3 totals 14 residues. V lost 5 bases and J lost 6, with 16 bases in between. Germline CDR1 SGHTA, CDR2 FQGNSA. The part of the CDR3 DNA that was read is TGTGCCAGCAGCGATACAGGGTTTTGGGATGGC. This sequence encodes CASSDTGFWDG. The whole CDR3 reads CASSDTGFWDGYTF.

A note on this clone: The CDR3 extends 3 residues past the end of the read, so its final part is completed from the germline J gene. The rearrangement uses TRBV2 and TRBJ2-1; 8 bases align to TRBD2. With 3 bases clipped from V and 9 bases from J, the junction kept 4 bases outside the gene matches. Germline CDR1 is SNHLY and CDR2 is FYNNEI. This CDR3 region has 13 residues. Here the CDR3 reads CASSEREVGEQFF. The CDR3 bases that were read are TGTGCCAGCAGTGAGCGGGAGGTAGGTGAG. The entire variable domain, with the rest obtained from reference TRBV2 and TRBJ2-1, is as follows: EPEVTQTPSHQVTQMGQEVILRCVPISNHLYFYWYRQILGQKVEFLVSFYNNEISEKSEIFDDQFSVERPDGSNFTLKIRSTKLEDSAMYFCASSEREVGEQFFGPGTRLTVL.

Turning to this clone: Read data end 3 residues before the CDR3 end; the end is taken from the germline J gene. The V call is TRBV19, the J call TRBJ1-1; D is undetermined. Germline values: CDR1 LNHDA, CDR2 SQIVND (reference sequence). The CDR3 has 16 amino acids. V lost 0 bases, J lost 5 bases, and 16 bases lay in between. The part of the CDR3 DNA that was read is TGTGCCAGTAGTATAGAGCCCCTTACAGTTAAAACTGAA. Amino acid sequence: CASSIEPLTVKTE. The complete CDR3 sequence is CASSIEPLTVKTEAFF.

With regard to this clone: The read is 3 residues too short to cover the CDR3 end, so that end is filled in from the germline J gene. The chain carries TRBV6-8 and TRBJ2-2; D is perhaps TRBD2 (6 bases). Per the germline V gene, CDR1 is MNHGY and CDR2 is SAAAGT. The CDR3 consists of 18 residues. This CDR3 is CALPGKQFREDYNSPLFF. Incomplete CDR3 DNA: TGTGCCTTACCTGGGAAACAGTTCCGAGAGGACTATAATTCACCG.

Worth noting for this clone: The read halts 3 residues ahead of the CDR3 end, with the missing end drawn from the germline J gene. The V and J genes are TRBV5-1 and TRBJ1-1; 9 bases line up with TRBD1. Losses at the gene ends were 6 bases for V and 4 bases for J; bases not matched to a gene: 10. The germline gives CDR1 SGHRS, CDR2 YFSETQ. The CDR3 is made up of 15 amino acids. The sequenced CDR3 bases are TGCGCCAGCATCCCGTCCGGACAGGGGAGCACTGAA. Translating it yields CASIPSGQGSTE. The entire CDR3 protein reads CASIPSGQGSTEAFF. The full variable domain, its missing parts supplied by reference TRBV5-1 and TRBJ1-1, is KAGVTQTPRYLIKTRGQQVTLSCSPISGHRSVSWYQQTPGQGLQFLFEYFSETQRNKGNFPGRFSGRQFSNSRSEMNVSTLELGDSALYLCASIPSGQGSTEAFFGQGTRLTVV.

A note on this clone: The CDR3 end lies 3 residues beyond the end of the read and is filled in from the germline J gene. This sample also contains other DNA sequences that code for the same CDR3. The chain employs TRBV19 and TRBJ1-3, with D maybe TRBD1 (5 bases). Germline-derived CDR1 and CDR2 are LNHDA and SQIVND (reference sequence). V lost 6 bases, J lost 2 bases, and 11 bases lay in between. The CDR3 runs to 14 residues. Incomplete CDR3 DNA: TGTGCCAGTAGCCTTCAGGGAGCTGGAAACACC. Translating gives CASSLQGAGNT. The whole CDR3 sequence is CASSLQGAGNTIYF.